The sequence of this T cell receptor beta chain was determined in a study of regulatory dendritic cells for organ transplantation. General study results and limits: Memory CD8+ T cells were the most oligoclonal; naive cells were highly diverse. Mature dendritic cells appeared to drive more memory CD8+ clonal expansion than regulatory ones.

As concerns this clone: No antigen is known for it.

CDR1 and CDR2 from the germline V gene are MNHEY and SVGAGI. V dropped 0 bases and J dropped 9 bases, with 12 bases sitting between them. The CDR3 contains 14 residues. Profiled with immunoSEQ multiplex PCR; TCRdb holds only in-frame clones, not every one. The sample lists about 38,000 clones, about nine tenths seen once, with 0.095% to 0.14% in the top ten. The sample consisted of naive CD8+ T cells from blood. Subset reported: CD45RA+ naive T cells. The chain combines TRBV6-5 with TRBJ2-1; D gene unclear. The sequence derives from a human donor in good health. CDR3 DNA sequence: TGTGCCAGCAGTTACTCGAGTGCCGGGTTTGAGCAGTTCTTC. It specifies CASSYSSAGFEQFF.